These 11 T cell receptor beta chains were sequenced from one sample in a study of shared clonotypes between healthy human individuals. CD45RO-negative, CCR7-positively selected cells formed the naive CD8 fraction, excluding terminally differentiated effector memory CD45RA+ cells. Profiled with immunoSEQ multiplex PCR; TCRdb holds only in-frame clones, not every one. The repertoire holds about 2 million clones, about 94% seen once, with roughly 1.2% in the top ten. Material: naive CD8+ T cells sorted from blood. The receptor set was obtained from a man aged 18 to 35 in good health.

The chain uses TRBV7-2 and TRBJ1-5; 7 bases map to TRBD1. The CDR3 covers 16 residues. Germline V gene lookup returns CDR1 SGHTA and CDR2 FQGNSA. J was trimmed by 3 bases and V by 1 base; bases with no gene match: 6. The DNA of the CDR3 is TGTGCCAGCAGCTTAGTTCCTACAGGGGACAATCAGCCCCAGCATTTT. Protein sequence: CASSLVPTGDNQPQHF.

V is TRBV4-1 and J is TRBJ1-4; a possible D gene is TRBD1 (6 bases). CDR1 is MGHRA and CDR2 is YSYEKL in the germline V gene. The CDR3 is 14 amino acids. V was trimmed by 6 bases and J by 4 bases, leaving 12 bases between them. CDR3 loop: CASRPEQGNEKLFF. CDR3 nucleotide sequence: TGCGCCAGCAGACCCGAACAGGGTAATGAAAAACTGTTTTTT.

The chain couples TRBV27 to TRBJ2-7; TRBD2 matches 15 bases. Germline-derived CDR1 and CDR2 are MNHEY and SMNVEV (reference sequence). CDR3 length: 16 amino acids. V lost 6 bases and J lost 5; bases outside the gene matches: 8. The DNA for the CDR3 is TGTGCCAGCAGCTACCGCGGACTAGCGGGAGGGGACGAGCAGTACTTC. Amino acid sequence: CASSYRGLAGGDEQYF.

This chain joins TRBV4-3 and TRBJ2-2; the D is unclear. The ends were cut back, 3 bases at V and 7 bases at J, with 9 bases in the middle. This CDR3 spans 13 amino acids. CDR1 and CDR2 (germline): LGHNA, YSLEER. The CDR3 DNA reads as TGCGCCAGCAGCCATTACTTGGGCGGGGAGCTGTTTTTT. Protein product: CASSHYLGGELFF.

The chain has TRBV7-9 and TRBJ1-2; D is possibly TRBD1 (5 bases). Per germline, CDR1 SEHNR and CDR2 FQNEAQ (reference sequence). Trimming left V 0 bases short and J 3 bases short, with 14 bases between. This CDR3 region has 16 residues. Here the CDR3 reads CASSLAEGRHYYGYTF. The CDR3 nucleotides are TGTGCCAGCAGCTTAGCAGAGGGGCGCCACTACTATGGCTACACCTTC.

The chain is built from TRBV5-1 and TRBJ2-7, with unresolved D. The CDR3 covers 16 residues. Trimming shortened V by 1 base and J by 2 bases, and 16 bases separated the two germline ends. Germline values: CDR1 SGHRS, CDR2 YFSETQ. CDR3 nucleotides: TGCGCCAGCAGCTTGATGAGGACCGACCCAACCTACGAGCAGTACTTC. As protein: CASSLMRTDPTYEQYF.

The chain links TRBV15 to TRBJ1-5; D remains ambiguous. The CDR3 extends over 15 amino acids. The ends were cut back, 1 base at V and 0 bases at J, with 7 bases in the middle. The germline V gene encodes CDR1 LNHNV and CDR2 YYDKDF (reference sequence). CDR3 protein: CATSRGWSSNQPQHF. CDR3 in DNA: TGTGCCACCAGCAGAGGTTGGAGTAGCAATCAGCCCCAGCATTTT.

The chain uses TRBV9 and TRBJ2-5, with D perhaps TRBD2 (5 bases). This CDR3 is 15 amino acids long. V shed 0 bases and J shed 3 bases, with 12 bases lying between them. Germline values: CDR1 SGDLS, CDR2 YYNGEE. Written as DNA, the CDR3 is TGTGCCAGCAGCGTAGGTGTGACGAGGGAAGAGACCCAGTACTTC. Its protein is CASSVGVTREETQYF. Together with reference TRBV9 and TRBJ2-5, the CDR3 gives the full variable domain: DSGVTQTPKHLITATGQRVTLRCSPRSGDLSVYWYQQSLDQGLQFLIQYYNGEERAKGNILERFSAQQFPDLHSELNLSSLELGDSALYFCASSVGVTREETQYFGPGTRLLVL.

J is TRBJ1-2 and V is TRBV11-2, with 7 nucleotides matching TRBD1. V trimming: 6 bases; J trimming: 4 bases; junction bases outside the gene matches: 14. The CDR3 runs to 16 residues. Germline V CDR1 and CDR2: SGHAT, FQNNGV. CDR3 nucleotides: TGTGCCAGCAGTCAGCCCGGGACAGACGCCGTCTATGGCTACACCTTC. This translates into CASSQPGTDAVYGYTF.

The chain recombines TRBV4-3 with TRBJ2-7, with D tentatively TRBD2 (5 bases). Germline V lookup: CDR1 LGHNA, CDR2 YSLEER. The CDR3 has 15 amino acids. With 3 bases removed from V and 5 bases from J, the gap between germline ends came to 17 bases. The CDR3 here is CASSHLIGVEDEQYF. CDR3 in DNA: TGCGCCAGCAGCCACTTAATTGGGGTGGAGGACGAGCAGTACTTC.

The chain uses TRBV13 and TRBJ2-1, with 11 bases fitting TRBD2. The J segment lost 5 bases and the V segment lost 4 bases, leaving 7 bases of the junction unmatched. The germline CDR1 and CDR2 sequences are PRHDT and FYEKMQ (reference sequence). CDR3 size: 16 residues. The CDR3 reads CASSWGRLAGNNEQFF. The CDR3 nucleotides are TGTGCCAGCAGCTGGGGTCGACTAGCGGGGAACAATGAGCAGTTCTTC.